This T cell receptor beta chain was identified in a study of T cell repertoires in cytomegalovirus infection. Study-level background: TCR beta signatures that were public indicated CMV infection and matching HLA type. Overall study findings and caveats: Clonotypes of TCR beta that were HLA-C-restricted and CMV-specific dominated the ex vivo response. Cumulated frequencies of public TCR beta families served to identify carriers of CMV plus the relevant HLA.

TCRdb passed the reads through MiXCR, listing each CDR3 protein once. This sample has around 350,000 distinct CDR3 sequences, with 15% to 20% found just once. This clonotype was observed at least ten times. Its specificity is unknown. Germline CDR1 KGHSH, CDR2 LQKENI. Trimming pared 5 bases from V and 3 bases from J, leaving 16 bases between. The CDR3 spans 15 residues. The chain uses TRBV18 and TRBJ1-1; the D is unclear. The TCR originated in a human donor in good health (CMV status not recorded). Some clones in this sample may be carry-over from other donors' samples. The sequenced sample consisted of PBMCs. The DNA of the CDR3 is TGTGCCAGCTCATGGAGAGGGAGTTTCGACACTGAAGCTTTCTTT. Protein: CASSWRGSFDTEAFF.